The 18 T cell receptor beta chains below all came from one sample that was sequenced in a study of T cells in localized non-small cell lung cancer. Sequencing was performed with immunoSEQ multiplex PCR; in TCRdb, only in-frame clones are kept and a portion is missing. The sample includes some 850 clones, under 20% of them seen just once. The sequencing used normal lung tissue next to the tumor, collected before any cancer treatment. The receptors derive from a female donor older than 55 with stage I lung adenocarcinoma.

By share of the sample, this clone is large. This chain connects TRBV11-3 to TRBJ2-3, with 9 bases lining up with TRBD1. The CDR3 totals 16 residues. With 4 bases clipped from V and 1 base from J, the junction kept 6 bases outside the gene matches. Germline V lookup: CDR1 SGHNT, CDR2 YENEEA. As DNA, the CDR3 is TGTGCCAGCAGCTCCCGACAGGGGGGACGCACAGATACGCAGTATTTT. Its protein is CASSSRQGGRTDTQYF. Full variable domain (missing parts from reference TRBV11-3 and TRBJ2-3): EAGVVQSPRYKIIEKKQPVAFWCNPISGHNTLYWYLQNLGQGPELLIRYENEEAVDDSQLPKDRFSAERLKGVDSTLKIQPAELGDSAVYLCASSSRQGGRTDTQYFGPGTRLTVL.

The table lists this clone with a few counts. The rearrangement links TRBV30 to TRBJ1-1, with TRBD1 matching 9 bases. The V and J ends lost 3 bases and 3 bases, in that order; junction bases with no gene match: 8. Looked up from germline, CDR1 is GTSNPN and CDR2 is SVGIG (reference sequence). The CDR3 runs to 15 residues. DNA for the CDR3: TGTGCCTGGAGGAATAAGGGACAGGGAGACACTGAAGCTTTCTTT. Its translation is CAWRNKGQGDTEAFF.

Within the sample, this clone is medium-sized (0.01 to 0.1%). V usage is TRBV11-3 and J usage is TRBJ1-1; tentatively, D is TRBD1 (5 bases). The CDR3 runs to 15 residues. Germline V gene lookup returns CDR1 SGHNT and CDR2 YENEEA. Trimming shortened V by 6 bases and J by 1 base, and 15 bases separated the two germline ends. The CDR3 nucleotides read TGTGCCAGCAGTTTTATTCCGGGGGAGAACACTGAAGCTTTCTTT. Protein: CASSFIPGENTEAFF.

J is TRBJ2-7 and V is TRBV6-8; 10 bases map to TRBD2. Germline trimming cut 5 bases from V and 0 bases from J; bases unmatched to any gene: 4. This CDR3 has 15 residues. In germline, CDR1 is MNHGY, CDR2 SAAAGT. The CDR3 nucleotides are TGTGCCAGCAGTGTTAGCGGGAGGAGCTCCTACGAGCAGTACTTC. Its translation: CASSVSGRSSYEQYF.

The table lists this clone with a few counts. This chain's CDR3 is CASSRTGTSYEQYF. The DNA for the CDR3 is TGTGCCAGCAGTCGAACAGGGACCTCCTACGAGCAGTACTTC. The chain employs TRBV9 and TRBJ2-7; possible D gene TRBD1, 6 bases. The CDR3 extends over 14 amino acids. Germline-derived CDR1 and CDR2 are SGDLS and YYNGEE. The V and J ends lost 5 bases and 0 bases respectively, with 12 bases between them.

By share, this clone counts as large (0.1 to 1%). The chain recombines TRBV9 with TRBJ2-5; 15 bases align to TRBD2. The germline gives CDR1 SGDLS, CDR2 YYNGEE. J lost 5 bases, V lost 3 bases, and 5 bases had no gene match. The CDR3 has 16 residues. As DNA, the CDR3 is TGTGCCAGCAGCGATGGACTAGCGGGAGGGTTGGAGACCCAGTACTTC. Translating it yields CASSDGLAGGLETQYF.

The chain carries TRBV18 and TRBJ2-3; 7 nucleotides line up with TRBD2. The J segment lost 4 bases and the V segment lost 0 bases, leaving 7 bases of the junction unmatched. This CDR3 contains 16 residues. Germline lookup yields CDR1 KGHSH and CDR2 LQKENI. CDR3 in amino acids: CASSPPWGGSADTQYF. DNA of the CDR3: TGTGCCAGCTCACCACCGTGGGGCGGGAGTGCAGATACGCAGTATTTT. Filled out from reference TRBV18 and TRBJ2-3, the complete variable domain reads NAGVMQNPRHLVRRRGQEARLRCSPMKGHSHVYWYRQLPEEGLKFMVYLQKENIIDESGMPKERFSAEFPKEGPSILRIQQVVRGDSAAYFCASSPPWGGSADTQYFGPGTRLTVL.

In this sample, this clone is medium-sized. The chain employs TRBV6-8 and TRBJ2-2, with 12 bases that match TRBD2. Germline CDR1 and CDR2: MNHGY and SAAAGT. The J segment lost 7 bases and the V segment lost 7 bases, leaving 13 bases of the junction unmatched. The CDR3 covers 17 residues. The DNA for the CDR3 is TGTGCCAGCACCGTTCAAGGACTAGCGGGAATGGTCGGGGAGCTGTTTTTT. Amino acid sequence: CASTVQGLAGMVGELFF.

The sample holds a few counts of this clone. V and J are TRBV11-3 and TRBJ2-1; perhaps TRBD2 as D (6 bases). The CDR3 has 17 residues. Trimming pared 2 bases from V and 2 bases from J, leaving 16 bases between. Germline V gene data show CDR1 as SGHNT and CDR2 as YENEEA. The CDR3 loop is CASSLFSGLSPYNEQFF. CDR3 nucleotide sequence: TGTGCCAGCAGCTTATTTTCGGGACTCTCTCCCTACAATGAGCAGTTCTTC.

This clone was seen more than once but under ten times. One end of the junction varies from germline; a read error may be responsible. The V call is TRBV10-3, the J call TRBJ2-1; D is perhaps TRBD1 or TRBD2 (5 bases each). Germline V lookup: CDR1 ENHRY, CDR2 SYGVKD. The length of the CDR3 is 14 residues. This chain's CDR3 is CASSEGFGGNEQFF. The DNA of the CDR3 is TGTGCCAGCAGTGAGGGGTTTGGGGGCAATGAGCAGTTCTTC.

This clone was detected a few times. The gene calls are TRBV11-3 and TRBJ1-1; D is perhaps TRBD1 (5 bases). The CDR3 covers 15 residues. The germline V and J ends were trimmed by 5 bases and 1 base, with 14 bases remaining between them. From germline, CDR1 is SGHNT and CDR2 YENEEA. The CDR3 is CASSVGQGRNTEAFF. In DNA form, the CDR3 reads TGTGCCAGCAGCGTGGGCCAGGGTCGGAACACTGAAGCTTTCTTT.

V and J are TRBV11-3 and TRBJ2-3, with D unclear. V lost 1 base and J 0 bases, leaving 8 bases between the germline ends. The germline V gene has CDR1 SGHNT and CDR2 YENEEA. The CDR3 runs 15 residues. The CDR3 nucleotides read TGTGCCAGCAGCTTAGGACGACCTAGCACAGATACGCAGTATTTT. This codes for CASSLGRPSTDTQYF. Using reference TRBV11-3 and TRBJ2-3 for the parts outside the CDR3, the full variable domain is EAGVVQSPRYKIIEKKQPVAFWCNPISGHNTLYWYLQNLGQGPELLIRYENEEAVDDSQLPKDRFSAERLKGVDSTLKIQPAELGDSAVYLCASSLGRPSTDTQYFGPGTRLTVL.

The chain couples TRBV29-1 to TRBJ1-2; D is perhaps TRBD1 (5 bases). This CDR3 is 14 amino acids long. CDR1 and CDR2 from the germline V gene are SQVTM and ANQGSEA. V lost 8 bases, J lost 3 bases, and 19 bases lay in between. The CDR3: CSTTGADGDYGYTF. The CDR3 DNA sequence: TGCAGCACTACCGGGGCTGACGGCGACTATGGCTACACCTTC.

In this sample, this clone turned up a few times. V gene TRBV11-3 combines with J gene TRBJ1-1; 9 nucleotides agree with TRBD1. This CDR3 has 17 amino acids. After removal of 3 bases from V and 10 bases from J, the junction contained 18 bases not matched to a gene. In germline, CDR1 is SGHNT, CDR2 YENEEA. CDR3 nucleotides: TGTGCCAGCAGCTTGGCCAAAGGACGACAGGGGGTATGCGGAGCTTTCTTT. As protein: CASSLAKGRQGVCGAFF.

By sample fraction, this clone is large. V usage is TRBV25-1 and J usage is TRBJ1-1; D not resolved. The CDR3 runs 14 residues. Trimming cost V 1 base and J 1 base, with 7 bases left between them. Per germline, CDR1 MGHDK and CDR2 SYGVNS. The DNA of the CDR3 is TGTGCCAGCAGTGAATCCCTGGGGAACACTGAAGCTTTCTTT. It encodes CASSESLGNTEAFF.

This clone came up once. The chain links TRBV5-1 to TRBJ2-3, with 10 nucleotides matching TRBD1. V lost 1 base and J lost 1; bases outside the gene matches: 3. The length of the CDR3 is 16 residues. Germline loops: CDR1 SGHRS, CDR2 YFSETQ. CDR3 loop: CASSLQTGGGTDTQYF. The CDR3 bases are TGCGCCAGCAGCTTGCAGACAGGGGGCGGCACAGATACGCAGTATTTT. The full variable domain, in which reference TRBV5-1 and TRBJ2-3 provide the parts outside the CDR3, is KAGVTQTPRYLIKTRGQQVTLSCSPISGHRSVSWYQQTPGQGLQFLFEYFSETQRNKGNFPGRFSGRQFSNSRSEMNVSTLELGDSALYLCASSLQTGGGTDTQYFGPGTRLTVL.

This clone appeared a few times. The CDR3 region has the DNA TGTGCCAGCAGCTCCCCGGTAGGCCCGACCGGGGAGCTGTTTTTT. This encodes CASSSPVGPTGELFF. The chain uses TRBV11-3 and TRBJ2-2; D is unclear. CDR3 length: 15 amino acids. The V end was cut by 4 bases, the J end by 5 bases, with 14 bases between. From germline, CDR1 is SGHNT and CDR2 YENEEA.

This sequence joins TRBV28 and TRBJ2-3, with 8 bases matching TRBD2. V shed 6 bases and J 4 bases; nucleotides not matched to a gene: 12. From germline, CDR1 is MDHEN and CDR2 SYDVKM. This CDR3 has 16 amino acids. The CDR3 here is CASSLPAGGVADTQYF. CDR3 DNA sequence: TGTGCCAGCAGCCTTCCGGCGGGAGGAGTAGCAGATACGCAGTATTTT.